This T cell receptor beta chain comes out of a study of blood T cell repertoires in COVID-19. Original analysis: From reference gene primer amplification, estimates of nucleated cell counts were derived. TCRdb keeps only in-frame clones here, not all; method: immunoSEQ multiplex PCR. V, J and clone size reflect that table, while D and trimming were determined from the DNA. The sample carries around 200,000 clones, roughly 81% recorded once. Trimming took 4 bases from V and 3 from J, leaving 16 bases between them. The CDR3 length is 16 residues. Germline lookup yields CDR1 MNHEY and CDR2 SMNVEV (reference sequence).

Sequenced input: peripheral blood. This TCR came from a woman of 80 years or more with acute or convalescent COVID-19. This chain uses TRBV27 with TRBJ1-3; TRBD1 might be the D (6 bases). Here the CDR3 reads CASSSPGDPNGNTIYF. The CDR3 coding sequence is TGTGCCAGCAGTTCCCCAGGGGATCCTAATGGAAACACCATATATTTT.